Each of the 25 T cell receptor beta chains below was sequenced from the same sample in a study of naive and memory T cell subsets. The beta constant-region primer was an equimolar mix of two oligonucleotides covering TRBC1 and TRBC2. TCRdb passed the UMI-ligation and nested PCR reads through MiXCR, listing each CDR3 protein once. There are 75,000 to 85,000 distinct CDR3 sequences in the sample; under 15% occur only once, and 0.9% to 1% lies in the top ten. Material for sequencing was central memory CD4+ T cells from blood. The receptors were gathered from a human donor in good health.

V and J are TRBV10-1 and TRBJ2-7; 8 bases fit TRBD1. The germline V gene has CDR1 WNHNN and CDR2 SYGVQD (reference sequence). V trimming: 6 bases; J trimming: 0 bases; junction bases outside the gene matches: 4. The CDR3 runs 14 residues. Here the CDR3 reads CASSRDRSSYEQYF. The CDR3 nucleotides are TGCGCCAGCAGCCGGGACAGGAGCTCCTACGAGCAGTACTTC.

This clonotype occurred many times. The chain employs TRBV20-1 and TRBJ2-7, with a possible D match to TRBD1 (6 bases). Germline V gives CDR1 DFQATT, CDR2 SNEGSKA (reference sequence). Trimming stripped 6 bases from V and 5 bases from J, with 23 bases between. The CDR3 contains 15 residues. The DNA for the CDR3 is TGCAGTGCCCCCCCCAGGTGGGCCAGGGGTCACGAGCAGTACTTC. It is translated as CSAPPRWARGHEQYF.

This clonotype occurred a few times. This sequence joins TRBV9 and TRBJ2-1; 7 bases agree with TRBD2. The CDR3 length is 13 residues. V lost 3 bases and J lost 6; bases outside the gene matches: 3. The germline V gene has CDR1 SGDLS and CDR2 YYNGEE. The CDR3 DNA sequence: TGTGCCAGCAGCGAAGTAGCGGGCAATGAGCAGTTCTTC. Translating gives CASSEVAGNEQFF.

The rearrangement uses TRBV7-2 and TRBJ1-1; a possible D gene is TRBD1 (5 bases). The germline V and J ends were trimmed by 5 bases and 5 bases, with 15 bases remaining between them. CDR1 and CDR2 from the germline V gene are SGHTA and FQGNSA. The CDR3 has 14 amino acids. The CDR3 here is CASSVQDGSTEAFF. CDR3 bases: TGTGCCAGCAGCGTACAGGACGGGTCGACTGAAGCTTTCTTT.

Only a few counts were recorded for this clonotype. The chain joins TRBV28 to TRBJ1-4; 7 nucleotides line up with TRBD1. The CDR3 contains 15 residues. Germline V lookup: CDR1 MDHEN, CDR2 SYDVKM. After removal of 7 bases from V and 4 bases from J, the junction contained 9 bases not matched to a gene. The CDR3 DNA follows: TGTGCCAGCATTCCGGAGGGACAGATTAATGAAAAACTGTTTTTT. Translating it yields CASIPEGQINEKLFF.

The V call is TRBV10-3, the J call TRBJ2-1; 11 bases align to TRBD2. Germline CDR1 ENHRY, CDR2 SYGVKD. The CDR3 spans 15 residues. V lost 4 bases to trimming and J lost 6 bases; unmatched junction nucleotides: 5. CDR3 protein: CAISGTSGSSNEQFF. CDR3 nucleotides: TGTGCCATCAGTGGTACTAGCGGGAGTTCCAATGAGCAGTTCTTC.

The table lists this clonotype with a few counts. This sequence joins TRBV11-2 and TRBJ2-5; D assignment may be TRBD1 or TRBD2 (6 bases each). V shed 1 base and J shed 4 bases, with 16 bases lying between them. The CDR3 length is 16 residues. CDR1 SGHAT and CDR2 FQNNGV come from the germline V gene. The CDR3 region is CASSLALIGGLETQYF. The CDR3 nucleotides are TGTGCCAGCAGCTTAGCTCTTATCGGGGGCTTAGAGACCCAGTACTTC.

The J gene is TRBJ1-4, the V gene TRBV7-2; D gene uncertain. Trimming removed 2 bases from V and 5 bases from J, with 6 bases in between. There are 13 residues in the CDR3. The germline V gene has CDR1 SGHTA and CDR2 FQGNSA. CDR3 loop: CASSLMKNEKLFF. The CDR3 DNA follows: TGTGCCAGCAGCTTAATGAAAAATGAAAAACTGTTTTTT.

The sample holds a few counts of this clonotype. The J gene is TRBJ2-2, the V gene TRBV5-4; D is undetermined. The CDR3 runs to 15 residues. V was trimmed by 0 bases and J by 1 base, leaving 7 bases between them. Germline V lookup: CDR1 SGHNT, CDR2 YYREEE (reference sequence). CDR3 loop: CASSLASRNTGELFF. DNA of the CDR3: TGTGCCAGCAGCTTGGCCAGTCGGAACACCGGGGAGCTGTTTTTT.

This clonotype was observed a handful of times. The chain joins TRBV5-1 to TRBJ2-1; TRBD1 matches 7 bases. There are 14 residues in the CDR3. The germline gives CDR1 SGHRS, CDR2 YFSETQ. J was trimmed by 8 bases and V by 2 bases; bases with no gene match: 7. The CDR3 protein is CASSLRQGADEQFF. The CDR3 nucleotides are TGCGCCAGCAGCTTACGACAGGGAGCGGATGAGCAGTTCTTC.

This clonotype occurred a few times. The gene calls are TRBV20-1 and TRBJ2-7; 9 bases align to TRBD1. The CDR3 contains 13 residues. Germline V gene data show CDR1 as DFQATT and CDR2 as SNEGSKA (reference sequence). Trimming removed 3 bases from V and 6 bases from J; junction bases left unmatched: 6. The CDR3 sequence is CSARRTGVSEQYF. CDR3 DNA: TGCAGTGCTAGGCGGACAGGGGTTAGCGAGCAGTACTTC.

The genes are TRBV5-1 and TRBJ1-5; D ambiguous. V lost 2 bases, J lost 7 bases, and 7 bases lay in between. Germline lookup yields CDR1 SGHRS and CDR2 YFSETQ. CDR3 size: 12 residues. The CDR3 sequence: CASSFEGQPQHF. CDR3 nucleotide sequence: TGCGCCAGCAGCTTCGAGGGACAGCCCCAGCATTTT. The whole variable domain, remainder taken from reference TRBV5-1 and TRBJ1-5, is KAGVTQTPRYLIKTRGQQVTLSCSPISGHRSVSWYQQTPGQGLQFLFEYFSETQRNKGNFPGRFSGRQFSNSRSEMNVSTLELGDSALYLCASSFEGQPQHFGDGTRLSIL.

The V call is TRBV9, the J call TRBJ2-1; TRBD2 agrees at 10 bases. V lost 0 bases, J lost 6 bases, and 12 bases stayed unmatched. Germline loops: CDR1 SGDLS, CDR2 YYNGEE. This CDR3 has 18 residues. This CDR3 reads CASSVGTSGRARSNEQFF. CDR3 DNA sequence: TGTGCCAGCAGCGTAGGCACAAGCGGGAGGGCACGGTCCAATGAGCAGTTCTTC.

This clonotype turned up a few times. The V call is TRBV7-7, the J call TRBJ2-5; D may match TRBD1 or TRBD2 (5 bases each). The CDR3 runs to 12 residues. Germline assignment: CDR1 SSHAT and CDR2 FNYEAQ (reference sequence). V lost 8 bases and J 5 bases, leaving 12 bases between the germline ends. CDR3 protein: CASQSEGETQYF. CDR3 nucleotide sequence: TGTGCCAGCCAATCAGAGGGGGAGACCCAGTACTTC.

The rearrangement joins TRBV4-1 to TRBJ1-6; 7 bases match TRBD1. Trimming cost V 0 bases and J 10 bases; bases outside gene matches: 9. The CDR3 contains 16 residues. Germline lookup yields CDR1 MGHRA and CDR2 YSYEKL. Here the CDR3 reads CASSQEGRGDGSPLHF. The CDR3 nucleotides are TGCGCCAGCAGCCAAGAGGGCAGGGGGGACGGATCACCCCTCCACTTT.

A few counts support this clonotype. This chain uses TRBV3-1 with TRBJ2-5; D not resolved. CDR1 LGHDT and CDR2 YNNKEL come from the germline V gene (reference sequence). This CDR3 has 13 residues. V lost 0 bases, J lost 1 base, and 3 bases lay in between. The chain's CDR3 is CASSQEGQETQYF. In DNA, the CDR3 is TGTGCCAGCAGCCAAGAGGGCCAAGAGACCCAGTACTTC.

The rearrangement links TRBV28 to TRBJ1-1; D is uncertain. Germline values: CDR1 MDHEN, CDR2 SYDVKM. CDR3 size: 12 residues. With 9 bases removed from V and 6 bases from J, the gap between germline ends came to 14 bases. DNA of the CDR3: TGTGCCAGTAACGCAGGCCTATCTGAAGCTTTCTTT. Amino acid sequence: CASNAGLSEAFF.

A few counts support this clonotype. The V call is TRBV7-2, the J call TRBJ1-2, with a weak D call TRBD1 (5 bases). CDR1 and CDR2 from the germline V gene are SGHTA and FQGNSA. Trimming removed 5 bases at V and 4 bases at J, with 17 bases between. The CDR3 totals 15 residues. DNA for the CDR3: TGTGCCAGCAGCCCCCATTCAATGACAGCCTATGGCTACACCTTC. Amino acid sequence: CASSPHSMTAYGYTF.

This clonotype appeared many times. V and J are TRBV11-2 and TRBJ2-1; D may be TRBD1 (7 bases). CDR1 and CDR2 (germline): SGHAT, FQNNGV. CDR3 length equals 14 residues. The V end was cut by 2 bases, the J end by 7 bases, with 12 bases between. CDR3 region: CASSLRQGGNEQFF. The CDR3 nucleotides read TGTGCCAGCAGCTTAAGACAGGGAGGAAATGAGCAGTTCTTC.

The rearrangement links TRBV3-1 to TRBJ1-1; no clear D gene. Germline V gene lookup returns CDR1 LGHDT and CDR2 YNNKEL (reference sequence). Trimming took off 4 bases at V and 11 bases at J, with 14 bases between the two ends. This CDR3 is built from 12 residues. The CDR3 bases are TGTGCCAGCAGCCTAAGGACGGGCAGCGCTTTCTTT. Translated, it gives CASSLRTGSAFF.

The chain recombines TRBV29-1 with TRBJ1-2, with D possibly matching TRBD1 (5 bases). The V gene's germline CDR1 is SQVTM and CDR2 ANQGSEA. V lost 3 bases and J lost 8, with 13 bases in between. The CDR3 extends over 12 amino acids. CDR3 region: CSVEVGAGGYTF. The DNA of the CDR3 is TGCAGCGTTGAGGTCGGGGCCGGGGGCTACACCTTC.

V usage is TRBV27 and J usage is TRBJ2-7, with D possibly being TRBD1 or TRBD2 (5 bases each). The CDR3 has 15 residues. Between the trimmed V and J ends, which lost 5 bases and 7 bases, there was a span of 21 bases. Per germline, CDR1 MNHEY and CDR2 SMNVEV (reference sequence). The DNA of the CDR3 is TGTGCCAGCAGTCTGGATGTTGGGGGAGTTAGAGAGCAGTACTTC. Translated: CASSLDVGGVREQYF.

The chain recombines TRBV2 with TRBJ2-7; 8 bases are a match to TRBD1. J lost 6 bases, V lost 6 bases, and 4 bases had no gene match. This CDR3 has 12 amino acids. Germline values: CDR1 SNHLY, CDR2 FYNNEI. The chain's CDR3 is CASRRQGIEQYF. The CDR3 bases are TGTGCCAGCAGACGACAGGGGATCGAGCAGTACTTC. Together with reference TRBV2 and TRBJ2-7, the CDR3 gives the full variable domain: EPEVTQTPSHQVTQMGQEVILRCVPISNHLYFYWYRQILGQKVEFLVSFYNNEISEKSEIFDDQFSVERPDGSNFTLKIRSTKLEDSAMYFCASRRQGIEQYFGPGTRLTVT.

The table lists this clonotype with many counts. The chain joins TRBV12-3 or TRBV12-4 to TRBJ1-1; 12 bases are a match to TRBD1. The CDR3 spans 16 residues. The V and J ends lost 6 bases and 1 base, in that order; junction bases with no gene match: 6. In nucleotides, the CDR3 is TGTGCCAGCAGCCCGGGACAGGGGGCTGGGAACACTGAAGCTTTCTTT. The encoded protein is CASSPGQGAGNTEAFF.

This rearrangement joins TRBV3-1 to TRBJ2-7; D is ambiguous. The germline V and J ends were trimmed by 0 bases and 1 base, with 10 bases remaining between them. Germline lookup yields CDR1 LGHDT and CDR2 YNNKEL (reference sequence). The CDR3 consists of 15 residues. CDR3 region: CASSQDVRRSYEQYF. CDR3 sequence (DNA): TGTGCCAGCAGCCAAGACGTCAGGCGTTCCTACGAGCAGTACTTC.